This T cell receptor (beta chain) was sequenced in a study of T-cell memory formation after mild COVID-19. With 6 bases clipped from V and 8 bases from J, the junction kept 12 bases outside the gene matches. Per the germline V gene, CDR1 is ENHRY and CDR2 is SYGVKD. The CDR3 runs 16 residues. Via MiXCR, TCRdb re-called the 5' RACE reads, giving one row per CDR3 protein. Found here are hundreds of thousands of distinct CDR3 sequences, about 15% of them singletons; the top ten hold approximately 3.5%. The sample comprised PBMCs or a T cell subset sorted from them (not recorded which). The rearrangement links TRBV10-3 to TRBJ2-3; TRBD2 aligns across 12 bases. This TCR was sampled from a man aged 18 to 30 who had mild COVID-19 (a few samples of this study predate the infection). Cell type and time point are not known. The CDR3 sequence is CAISGTSGLSGGTQYF. Written as DNA, the CDR3 is TGTGCCATCAGCGGGACTAGCGGGTTATCAGGGGGTACGCAGTATTTT.